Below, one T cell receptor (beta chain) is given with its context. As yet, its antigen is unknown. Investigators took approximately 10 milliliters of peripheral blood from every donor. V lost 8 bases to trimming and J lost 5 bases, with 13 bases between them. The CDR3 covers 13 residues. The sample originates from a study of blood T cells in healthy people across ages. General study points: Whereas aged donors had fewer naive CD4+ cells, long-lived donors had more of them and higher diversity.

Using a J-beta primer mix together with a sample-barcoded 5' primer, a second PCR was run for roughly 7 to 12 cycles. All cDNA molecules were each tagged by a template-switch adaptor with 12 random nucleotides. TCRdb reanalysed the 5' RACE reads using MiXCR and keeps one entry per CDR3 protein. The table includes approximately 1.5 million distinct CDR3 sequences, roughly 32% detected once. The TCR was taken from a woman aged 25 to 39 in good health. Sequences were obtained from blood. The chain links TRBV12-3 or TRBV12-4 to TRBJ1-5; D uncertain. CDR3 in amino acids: CASRRVRDQPQHF. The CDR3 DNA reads TGTGCCAGCCGCCGGGTCCGGGATCAGCCCCAGCATTTT.